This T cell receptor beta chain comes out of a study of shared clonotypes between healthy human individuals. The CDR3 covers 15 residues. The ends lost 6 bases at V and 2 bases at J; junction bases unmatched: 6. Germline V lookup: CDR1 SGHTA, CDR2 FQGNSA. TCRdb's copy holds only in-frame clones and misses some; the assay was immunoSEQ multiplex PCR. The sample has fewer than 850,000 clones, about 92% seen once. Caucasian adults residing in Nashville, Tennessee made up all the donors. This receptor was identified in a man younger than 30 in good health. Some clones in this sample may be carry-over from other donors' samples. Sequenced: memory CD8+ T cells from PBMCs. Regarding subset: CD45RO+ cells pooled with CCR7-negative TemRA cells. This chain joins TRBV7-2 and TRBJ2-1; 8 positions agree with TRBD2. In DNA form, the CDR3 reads TGTGCCAGCAGTTCCCCGGGACTAGCCTACAATGAGCAGTTCTTC. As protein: CASSSPGLAYNEQFF.